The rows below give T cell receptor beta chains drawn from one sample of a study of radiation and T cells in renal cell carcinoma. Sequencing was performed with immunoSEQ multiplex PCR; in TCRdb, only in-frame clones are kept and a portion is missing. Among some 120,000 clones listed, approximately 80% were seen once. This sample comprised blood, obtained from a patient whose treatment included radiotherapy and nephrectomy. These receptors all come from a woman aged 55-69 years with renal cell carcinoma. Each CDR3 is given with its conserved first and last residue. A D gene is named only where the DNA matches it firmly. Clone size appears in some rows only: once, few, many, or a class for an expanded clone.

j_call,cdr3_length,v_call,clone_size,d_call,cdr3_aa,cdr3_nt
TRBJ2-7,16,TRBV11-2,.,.,CASSLDLSGISYEQYF,TGTGCCAGCAGCTTAGATTTAAGCGGTATCTCCTACGAGCAGTACTTC
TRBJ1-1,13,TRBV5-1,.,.,CASSPTENTEAFF,TGCGCCAGCAGCCCGACAGAGAACACTGAAGCTTTCTTT
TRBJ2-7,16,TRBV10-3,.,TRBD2,CAISDGGAGGRNEQYF,TGTGCCATCAGTGACGGTGGAGCGGGAGGGAGGAACGAGCAGTACTTC
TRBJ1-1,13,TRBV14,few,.,CASTQGLNTEAFF,TGTGCCAGCACCCAAGGGTTGAACACTGAAGCTTTCTTT
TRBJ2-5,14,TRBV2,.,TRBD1,CASSPDRGQETQYF,TGTGCCAGCAGTCCAGACAGGGGACAAGAGACCCAGTACTTC
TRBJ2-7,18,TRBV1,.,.,CTSSQDGTSGGSSYEQYF,TGCACCAGCAGCCAAGATGGGACTAGCGGGGGTTCTTCCTACGAGCAGTACTTC
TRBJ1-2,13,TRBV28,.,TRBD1,CASRWTGTGGYTF,TGTGCCAGCAGATGGACAGGAACCGGGGGCTACACCTTC
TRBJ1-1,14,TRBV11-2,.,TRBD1,CASSLGRGYTEAFF,TGTGCCAGCAGTTTGGGCAGGGGGTACACTGAAGCTTTCTTT
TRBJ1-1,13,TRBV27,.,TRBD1,CASSWTGNTEAFF,TGTGCCAGCAGTTGGACAGGGAACACTGAAGCTTTCTTT
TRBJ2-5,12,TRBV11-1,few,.,CASSFLESAQYF,TGTGCCAGCAGCTTCCTAGAGAGCGCCCAGTACTTC
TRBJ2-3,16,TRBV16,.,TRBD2,CASSQTSGGRTDTQYF,TGTGCCAGCAGCCAGACTAGCGGGGGGCGCACAGATACGCAGTATTTT
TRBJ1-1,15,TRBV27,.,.,CASSSPRHGDTEAFF,TGTGCCAGCAGTTCGCCCCGTCATGGGGACACTGAAGCTTTCTTT
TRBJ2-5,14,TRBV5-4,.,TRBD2,CASSLGGGLETQYF,TGTGCCAGCAGCTTGGGCGGGGGGCTAGAGACCCAGTACTTC
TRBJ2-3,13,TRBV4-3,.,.,CASSQMEASTQYF,TGCGCCAGCAGCCAAATGGAAGCTTCTACGCAGTATTTT
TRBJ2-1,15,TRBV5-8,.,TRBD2,CASSLGVAGYNEQFF,TGTGCCAGCAGCTTGGGCGTAGCGGGGTACAATGAGCAGTTCTTC
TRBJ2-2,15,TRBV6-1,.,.,CASSEFQSNTGELFF,TGTGCCAGCAGTGAATTCCAGTCTAACACCGGGGAGCTGTTTTTT
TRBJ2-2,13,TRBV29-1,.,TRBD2,CSVEGGGTGELFF,TGCAGCGTTGAAGGGGGGGGCACCGGGGAGCTGTTTTTT
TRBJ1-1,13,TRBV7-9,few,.,CASSLESSDEAFF,TGTGCCAGCAGCTTAGAAAGCTCCGATGAAGCTTTCTTT
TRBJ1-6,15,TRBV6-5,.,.,CASSYSGGAYSPLHF,TGTGCCAGCAGTTACTCGGGGGGGGCGTATTCACCCCTCCACTTT
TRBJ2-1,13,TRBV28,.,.,CASSLPSNNEQFF,TGTGCCAGCAGTTTACCCAGCAACAATGAGCAGTTCTTC
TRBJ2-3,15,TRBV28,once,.,CASSFGAGVRDTQYF,TGTGCCAGCAGTTTTGGTGCAGGGGTAAGAGATACGCAGTATTTT
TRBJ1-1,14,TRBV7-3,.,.,CASSLKGVNTEAFF,TGTGCCAGCAGCTTAAAAGGTGTGAACACTGAAGCTTTCTTT
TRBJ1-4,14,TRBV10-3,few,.,CAIRDGPTNEKLFF,TGTGCCATCAGGGACGGCCCCACGAATGAAAAACTGTTTTTT
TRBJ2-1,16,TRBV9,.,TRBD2,CASSVGLGSSYNEQFF,TGTGCCAGCAGCGTCGGACTAGGGAGCTCCTACAATGAGCAGTTCTTC
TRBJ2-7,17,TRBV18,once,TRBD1,CASSLTGGLVRVYEQYF,TGTGCCAGCTCTCTGACAGGGGGCCTTGTCCGCGTCTACGAGCAGTACTTC
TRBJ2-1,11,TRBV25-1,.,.,CASSAGYEQFF,TGTGCCAGCAGTGCCGGTTACGAGCAGTTCTTC
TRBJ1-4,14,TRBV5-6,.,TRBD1,CASSRGQSNEKLFF,TGTGCCAGCAGCCGGGGACAGAGTAATGAAAAACTGTTTTTT
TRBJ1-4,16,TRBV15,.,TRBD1,CATSPASDRVNEKLFF,TGTGCCACCAGCCCCGCCTCGGACAGGGTCAATGAAAAACTGTTTTTT
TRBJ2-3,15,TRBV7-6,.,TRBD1,CASSNRGRGGDTQYF,TGTGCCAGCAGCAACAGGGGGCGCGGAGGAGATACGCAGTATTTT
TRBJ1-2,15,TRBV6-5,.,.,CASSYSAGETYGYTF,TGTGCCAGCAGTTACTCGGCCGGGGAGACCTATGGCTACACCTTC
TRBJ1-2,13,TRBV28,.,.,CASSSGPRQGYTF,TGTGCCAGCAGTTCGGGACCCCGCCAAGGCTACACCTTC
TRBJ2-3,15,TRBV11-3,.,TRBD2,CASSLRGRVTDTQYF,TGTGCCAGCAGCTTAAGAGGGAGGGTCACAGATACGCAGTATTTT
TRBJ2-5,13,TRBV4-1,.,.,CASSQVGQETQYF,TGCGCCAGCAGCCAAGTGGGCCAAGAGACCCAGTACTTC
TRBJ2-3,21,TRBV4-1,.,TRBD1,CASSQDLAGRGLSPLTDTQYF,TGCGCCAGCAGCCAAGATCTAGCAGGCAGGGGGCTATCCCCTCTCACAGATACGCAGTATTTT
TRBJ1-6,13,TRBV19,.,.,CASSIDGHSPLHF,TGTGCCAGTAGTATTGATGGTCATTCACCCCTCCACTTT
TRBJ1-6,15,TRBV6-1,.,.,CASSDLTPYNSPLHF,TGTGCCAGCAGTGATCTAACTCCCTATAATTCACCCCTCCACTTT
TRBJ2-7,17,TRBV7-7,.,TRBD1,CASSLTRDRGATYEQYF,TGTGCTAGCAGCTTAACCCGGGACAGGGGAGCGACCTACGAGCAGTACTTC
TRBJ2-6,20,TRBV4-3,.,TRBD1,CASSQTVQGYRGSGANVLTF,TGCGCCAGCAGCCAGACCGTACAGGGGTATCGTGGGTCTGGGGCCAACGTCCTGACTTTC
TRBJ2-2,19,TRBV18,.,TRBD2,CASSPYGPGLAGHTGELFF,TGTGCCAGCTCACCTTATGGTCCCGGGCTAGCGGGCCACACCGGGGAGCTGTTTTTT
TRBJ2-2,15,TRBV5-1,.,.,CASSLSPASTGELFF,TGCGCCAGCAGCTTGTCACCAGCCTCCACCGGGGAGCTGTTTTTT
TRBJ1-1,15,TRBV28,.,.,CASSPPFTENTEAFF,TGTGCCAGCAGTCCACCTTTTACAGAGAACACTGAAGCTTTCTTT
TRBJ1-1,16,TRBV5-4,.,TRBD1,CASSFRYTGARTEAFF,TGTGCCAGCAGCTTCAGGTATACAGGGGCGAGGACTGAAGCTTTCTTT
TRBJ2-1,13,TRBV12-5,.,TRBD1,CASGTGTHNEQFF,TGTGCTAGTGGGACAGGGACCCATAATGAGCAGTTCTTC
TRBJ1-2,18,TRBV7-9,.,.,CASSLYTGTGRWLQGYTF,TGTGCCAGCAGCCTATATACCGGGACGGGGCGATGGCTACAAGGCTACACCTTC
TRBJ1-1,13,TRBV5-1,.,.,CASSLGVNTEAFF,TGCGCCAGCAGCTTGGGGGTGAACACTGAAGCTTTCTTT
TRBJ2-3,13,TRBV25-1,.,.,CASRDLFGDTQYF,TGTGCCAGCAGGGACCTATTTGGAGATACGCAGTATTTT
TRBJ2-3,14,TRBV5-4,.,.,CASSLILDADTQYF,TGTGCCAGCAGCTTGATTTTAGACGCAGATACGCAGTATTTT
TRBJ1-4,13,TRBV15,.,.,CATSREAGEKLFF,TGTGCCACCAGCAGAGAGGCAGGGGAAAAACTGTTTTTT
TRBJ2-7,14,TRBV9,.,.,CASSVSTIWEEQYF,TGTGCCAGCAGCGTGTCTACAATATGGGAGGAGCAGTACTTC
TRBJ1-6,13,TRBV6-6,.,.,CARRGAYNSPLHF,TGTGCCCGCAGGGGCGCCTATAATTCACCCCTCCACTTT
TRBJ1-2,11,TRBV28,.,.,CASSSVRSYTF,TGTGCCAGCAGTTCGGTCAGGAGCTACACCTTC
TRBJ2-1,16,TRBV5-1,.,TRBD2,CASHTTSGVSYNEQFF,TGCGCCAGCCACACGACTAGCGGAGTATCCTACAATGAGCAGTTCTTC